The 28 T cell receptor beta chains in this list originate from one sample, sequenced in a study of neurological immune-mediated disorders. TCRdb passed the 5' RACE reads through MiXCR, listing each CDR3 protein once. This sample has around 90,000 distinct CDR3 sequences; roughly an eighth occur once, and the top ten carry around 4.5%. Specified time point: longitudinal time-point 2. The specimen was PBMCs. These receptors originate from a female donor with HTLV-1-associated myelopathy (HAM/TSP).

In this sample, this clonotype turned up many times. This rearrangement joins TRBV7-3 to TRBJ2-1; 10 nucleotides line up with TRBD1. The CDR3 is made up of 17 amino acids. The germline gives CDR1 SGHTA, CDR2 FQGTGA. The junction had 10 bases not matched to a gene; V was cut back by 4 bases and J by 4 bases. DNA for the CDR3: TGTGCCAGCAGCTACAAACCCGGGACAGGGGTGTACAATGAGCAGTTCTTC. Its translation: CASSYKPGTGVYNEQFF.

This clonotype was detected ten times or more. The chain recombines TRBV2 with TRBJ2-2; no clear D. Trimming shortened V by 7 bases and J by 6 bases, and 15 bases separated the two germline ends. From germline, CDR1 is SNHLY and CDR2 FYNNEI. The CDR3 is 14 amino acids. The CDR3 nucleotides read TGTGCCAGCACCCCAACTGACACGTCCGGGGAGCTGTTTTTT. This translates into CASTPTDTSGELFF.

A few counts support this clonotype. A clone one base away is much larger, so this may be a read error. The rearrangement links TRBV7-9 to TRBJ1-1, with TRBD1 as a possible D gene (5 bases). The germline V gene encodes CDR1 SEHNR and CDR2 FQNEAQ (reference sequence). This CDR3 has 13 amino acids. Trimming stripped 2 bases from V and 4 bases from J, with 8 bases between. The DNA of the CDR3 is TGTGCCAGCAGCTTACAGAGGGGCACTGAAGCTTTCTTT. Translated: CASSLQRGTEAFF.

This clonotype came up many times. The chain recombines TRBV6-1 with TRBJ2-7, with 8 bases lining up with TRBD2. The V segment lost 10 bases and the J segment 4 bases; nucleotides outside the gene matches: 12. From germline, CDR1 is MNHNS and CDR2 SASEGT. The CDR3 has 14 residues. In DNA, the CDR3 is TGTGCCACCACAAGCGGTCTAGCGGGTTACGAGCAGTACTTC. Its translation is CATTSGLAGYEQYF.

This clonotype came up many times. The rearrangement uses TRBV12-3 or TRBV12-4 and TRBJ2-2, with 9 bases that match TRBD1. Trimming took 1 base from V and 5 from J; bases not matched to a gene: 2. The CDR3 is 15 residues long. CDR3 in DNA: TGTGCCAGCAGTTTAGGGGACAGGGTGACCGGGGAGCTGTTTTTT. Its translation is CASSLGDRVTGELFF.

This clonotype was seen many times. The chain is built from TRBV7-9 and TRBJ1-2; D is perhaps TRBD1 (6 bases). This CDR3 spans 13 amino acids. Germline values: CDR1 SEHNR, CDR2 FQNEAQ (reference sequence). Deletions cut 5 bases from V and 3 bases from J, with 10 bases between. In nucleotides, the CDR3 is TGTGCCAGCAGCCTGGACAGCCACTATGGCTACACCTTC. This gives the protein CASSLDSHYGYTF.

This clonotype was detected many times. V usage is TRBV6-5 and J usage is TRBJ1-1; no clear D. V was trimmed by 6 bases and J by 3 bases, leaving 11 bases between them. In germline, CDR1 is MNHEY, CDR2 SVGAGI. The CDR3 has 13 amino acids. The CDR3 DNA reads as TGTGCCAGCAGCCTTGGCGCGGACACTGAAGCTTTCTTT. It yields the protein CASSLGADTEAFF.

This clonotype was seen a few times. This rearrangement joins TRBV4-2 to TRBJ2-2; TRBD2 matches at 8 bases. V was clipped by 4 bases and J by 6 bases; unmatched bases: 4. The germline V gene encodes CDR1 LGHNA and CDR2 YNFKEQ. The CDR3 consists of 14 residues. Here the CDR3 reads CASSPRGGAGELFF. Here the CDR3 DNA reads TGTGCCAGCAGCCCCCGGGGGGGGGCCGGGGAGCTGTTTTTT.

This clonotype was observed at least ten times. This chain joins TRBV5-1 and TRBJ2-7; 8 bases are a match to TRBD1. Germline V gives CDR1 SGHRS, CDR2 YFSETQ. There are 15 residues in the CDR3. With 4 bases clipped from V and 4 bases from J, the junction kept 10 bases outside the gene matches. DNA of the CDR3: TGCGCCAGCAGCGCCGGGACAGGTTGGAATTACGAGCAGTACTTC. It encodes CASSAGTGWNYEQYF. Supplemented by reference TRBV5-1 and TRBJ2-7, the full variable domain reads KAGVTQTPRYLIKTRGQQVTLSCSPISGHRSVSWYQQTPGQGLQFLFEYFSETQRNKGNFPGRFSGRQFSNSRSEMNVSTLELGDSALYLCASSAGTGWNYEQYFGPGTRLTVT.

This clonotype was counted ten times or more. The chain employs TRBV5-1 and TRBJ1-3; no reliable D call. Per germline, CDR1 SGHRS and CDR2 YFSETQ. V lost 2 bases and J lost 2, with 11 bases in between. The CDR3 runs 15 residues. In DNA, the CDR3 is TGCGCCAGCAGCTTAGGACGGACGACTGGAAACACCATATATTTT. This translates into CASSLGRTTGNTIYF.

In its sample, this clonotype was seen many times. This sequence joins TRBV20-1 and TRBJ1-2; D remains ambiguous. CDR1 DFQATT and CDR2 SNEGSKA come from the germline V gene (reference sequence). V was clipped by 0 bases and J by 0 bases, with 14 bases between them. The CDR3 sequence is 16 residues long. CDR3 region: CSARDQVLGTNYGYTF. The CDR3 nucleotides read TGCAGTGCTAGAGATCAGGTCCTGGGCACTAACTATGGCTACACCTTC.

V is TRBV4-1 and J is TRBJ2-2; unclear D gene. Trimming cost V 1 base and J 3 bases, with 9 bases left between them. Germline CDR1 and CDR2: MGHRA and YSYEKL. The CDR3 extends over 15 amino acids. DNA of the CDR3: TGCGCCAGCAGCCAAGTGACATACCACACCGGGGAGCTGTTTTTT. Protein product: CASSQVTYHTGELFF.

This clonotype was observed many times. This chain connects TRBV12-3 or TRBV12-4 to TRBJ2-5; D tentatively fits TRBD1 or TRBD2 (5 bases each). Trimming cost V 2 bases and J 3 bases, with 10 bases left between them. The CDR3 is 14 amino acids. The CDR3 bases are TGTGCCAGCAGTTTATCAGGGCGGGAAGAGACCCAGTACTTC. Translated, it gives CASSLSGREETQYF.

The sample holds many counts of this clonotype. The rearrangement links TRBV4-2 to TRBJ1-1, with D maybe TRBD1 (5 bases). This CDR3 contains 16 residues. The germline V gene has CDR1 LGHNA and CDR2 YNFKEQ. Between the trimmed V and J ends, which lost 1 base and 0 bases, there was a span of 12 bases. As DNA, the CDR3 is TGTGCCAGCAGCCAAGCGGGGCAGGGAATGAACACTGAAGCTTTCTTT. It yields the protein CASSQAGQGMNTEAFF.

V is TRBV20-1 and J is TRBJ1-2, with 7 bases fitting TRBD1. The CDR3 has 15 amino acids. V gave up 1 base and J gave up 4 bases; unmatched junction bases: 9. Germline V gene sequence: CDR1 DFQATT, CDR2 SNEGSKA (reference sequence). CDR3 sequence reads: CSARAIYRGSYGYTF. In nucleotides, the CDR3 is TGCAGTGCTAGAGCCATTTACAGGGGAAGCTATGGCTACACCTTC.

This clonotype was seen repeatedly, ten times or more. The chain employs TRBV20-1 and TRBJ2-5, with 7 nucleotides matching TRBD1. The V and J ends lost 1 base and 4 bases, in that order; junction bases with no gene match: 6. This CDR3 is built from 14 residues. CDR1 and CDR2 from the germline V gene are DFQATT and SNEGSKA (reference sequence). The CDR3 DNA sequence: TGCAGTGCTAGAGCCGTGACAGGGACAGAGACCCAGTACTTC. It specifies CSARAVTGTETQYF.

At least ten counts were recorded for this clonotype. CDR3 nucleotide sequence: TGTGCCAGCAGCTTAGTTTCGCAGGCCTTGCATACGCAGTATTTT. Its protein is CASSLVSQALHTQYF. The chain uses TRBV7-8 and TRBJ2-3; no definite D call. The germline gives CDR1 SGHVS, CDR2 FQNEAQ. Trimming cost V 1 base and J 7 bases, with 15 bases left between them. The CDR3 runs 15 residues.

The V gene is TRBV7-2, the J gene TRBJ2-1, with TRBD1 identical over 7 bases. Germline CDR1 and CDR2: SGHTA and FQGNSA. V was pared by 5 bases and J by 3 bases, with 7 bases of the junction left unmatched. The CDR3 has 15 amino acids. The DNA of the CDR3 is TGTGCCAGCAGCCCCCGGGACAGCTTCTACAATGAGCAGTTCTTC. It encodes CASSPRDSFYNEQFF. Variable domain in full (rest from reference TRBV7-2 and TRBJ2-1): GAGVSQSPSNKVTEKGKDVELRCDPISGHTALYWYRQSLGQGLEFLIYFQGNSAPDKSGLPSDRFSAERTGGSVSTLTIQRTQQEDSAVYLCASSPRDSFYNEQFFGPGTRLTVL.

The table lists this clonotype with many counts. V and J are TRBV11-2 and TRBJ1-2; the match to TRBD1 covers 12 bases. The CDR3 runs to 16 residues. V gave up 4 bases and J gave up 8 bases; unmatched junction bases: 11. Per the germline V gene, CDR1 is SGHAT and CDR2 is FQNNGV. CDR3 in amino acids: CASSYAGTGGLGGYTF. CDR3 DNA sequence: TGTGCCAGCAGCTATGCCGGGACAGGGGGCCTTGGGGGCTACACCTTC.

This clonotype was found many times. The V and J genes are TRBV4-1 and TRBJ2-3, with 9 bases identical to TRBD2. CDR3 length equals 16 residues. The ends lost 0 bases at V and 2 bases at J; junction bases unmatched: 3. Per germline, CDR1 MGHRA and CDR2 YSYEKL. CDR3 sequence: CASSQEAGGSTDTQYF. CDR3 sequence (DNA): TGCGCCAGCAGCCAAGAAGCGGGGGGCTCCACAGATACGCAGTATTTT.

This clonotype was counted ten times or more. The chain has TRBV9 and TRBJ1-2, with D uncertain. Trimming took off 0 bases at V and 5 bases at J, with 11 bases between the two ends. The CDR3 extends over 14 amino acids. The germline gives CDR1 SGDLS, CDR2 YYNGEE. CDR3: CASSVETGGYGYTF. In DNA, the CDR3 is TGTGCCAGCAGCGTAGAAACGGGAGGATATGGCTACACCTTC. Using reference TRBV9 and TRBJ1-2 for the parts outside the CDR3, the full variable domain is DSGVTQTPKHLITATGQRVTLRCSPRSGDLSVYWYQQSLDQGLQFLIQYYNGEERAKGNILERFSAQQFPDLHSELNLSSLELGDSALYFCASSVETGGYGYTFGSGTRLTVV.

This clonotype was seen repeatedly, ten times or more. The chain joins TRBV20-1 to TRBJ2-7, with D maybe TRBD1 (6 bases). The CDR3 sequence is 14 residues long. V was cut by 6 bases and J by 7 bases, with 22 bases left in between. CDR1 is DFQATT and CDR2 is SNEGSKA in the germline V gene (reference sequence). CDR3 coding DNA: TGCAGTGCCGAAGGGACAAGGGCTCGGAAGGAGCAGTACTTC. Translation gives CSAEGTRARKEQYF.

This clonotype showed up many times. The chain links TRBV3-1 to TRBJ2-3; possibly TRBD2 for D (6 bases). The CDR3 is 15 residues long. Trimming pared 3 bases from V and 4 bases from J, leaving 14 bases between. Germline V gene sequence: CDR1 LGHDT, CDR2 YNNKEL (reference sequence). This CDR3 is CASSQRGRGADTQYF. The CDR3 region has the DNA TGTGCCAGCAGCCAGCGGGGTAGAGGAGCAGATACGCAGTATTTT.

The chain uses TRBV4-1 and TRBJ2-7, with no clear D. This CDR3 is built from 15 residues. Trimming removed 0 bases from V and 1 base from J, with 10 bases in between. Germline V gives CDR1 MGHRA, CDR2 YSYEKL. The CDR3 region is CASSQESARSYEQYF. The CDR3 DNA is TGCGCCAGCAGCCAAGAATCGGCGAGATCCTACGAGCAGTACTTC.

Many counts were recorded for this clonotype. This sequence joins TRBV12-3 or TRBV12-4 and TRBJ2-1; TRBD2 might be the D (5 bases). The V end lost 4 bases, the J end lost 5 bases, and 9 bases lay between the germline ends. The CDR3 loop spans 13 amino acids. The CDR3 is CASSSGIHNEQFF. CDR3 in DNA: TGTGCCAGCAGTTCCGGGATCCACAATGAGCAGTTCTTC.

The chain is built from TRBV20-1 and TRBJ1-2; D is possibly TRBD1 (6 bases). Germline V CDR1 and CDR2: DFQATT, SNEGSKA (reference sequence). This CDR3 region has 12 residues. The ends were cut back, 5 bases at V and 4 bases at J, with 11 bases in the middle. The CDR3 DNA sequence: TGCAGTGCTTCCCGGGACACCTATGGCTACACCTTC. This translates into CSASRDTYGYTF.

This clonotype was picked up many times. The rearrangement joins TRBV3-1 to TRBJ2-3; TRBD2 matches 7 bases. V lost 2 bases and J lost 4; bases outside the gene matches: 9. The CDR3 spans 16 residues. Germline assignment: CDR1 LGHDT and CDR2 YNNKEL (reference sequence). In DNA, the CDR3 is TGTGCCAGCAGCCAACTTACACCGGGACTATCAGATACGCAGTATTTT. Its translation: CASSQLTPGLSDTQYF.

There are many counts of this clonotype. V is TRBV10-3 and J is TRBJ2-2; 8 bases fit TRBD2. The CDR3 extends over 17 amino acids. The V gene's germline CDR1 is ENHRY and CDR2 SYGVKD. V lost 11 bases, J lost 2 bases, and 16 bases stayed unmatched. Here the CDR3 reads CALSRHGAGGNTGELFF. Here the CDR3 DNA reads TGTGCCCTGTCACGCCATGGGGCGGGGGGTAACACCGGGGAGCTGTTTTTT.